This is a list of T cell receptor beta chains from one sample in a study of T cell repertoires in cytomegalovirus infection. MiXCR was run by TCRdb on the reads, yielding one entry per CDR3 protein. The profile covers roughly 200,000 distinct CDR3 sequences, with about a sixth appearing a single time and around 27% taken by the ten largest. The sequenced sample was CD8+ T cells from PBMCs. These receptors came from a human donor in good health (CMV status not recorded). Some clones in this sample may be carry-over from other donors' samples. Each CDR3 is given with its conserved first and last residue. The D gene is left open where the match is weak. Clone size is given for some rows only: seen once, a few or many times, or a class if the clone is expanded.

NA | NA | TRBJ2-7 | TRBV6-5 | 14 | TGTGCCAGCAGTTACTCGAGAGGCAACTACGAGCAGTACTTC | CASSYSRGNYEQYF
NA | NA | TRBJ1-5 | TRBV2 | 15 | TGTGCCAGCAGTGAGGGCCAGATTAGCAATCAGCCCCAGCATTTT | CASSEGQISNQPQHF
NA | few | TRBJ2-1 | TRBV20-1 | 14 | TGCAGTGCCTTCGGACCCCGAGAGTCCAATGAGCAGTTCTTC | CSAFGPRESNEQFF
NA | many | TRBJ2-7 | TRBV6-2/TRBV6-3 | 11 | TGTGCCAGCAGTAGGGCCTACGAGCAGTACTTC | CASSRAYEQYF
NA | NA | TRBJ1-1 | TRBV6-6 | 13 | TGTGCCAGCCCCAAATATATGAACACTGAAGCTTTCTTT | CASPKYMNTEAFF
NA | few | TRBJ2-1 | TRBV2 | 16 | TGTGCCAGCAGGTTTACGGTAGCGGAACCTTACAATGAGCAGTTCTTC | CASRFTVAEPYNEQFF
NA | NA | TRBJ2-1 | TRBV6-1 | 15 | TGTGCCAGCAGTGAAGATCGAAATCTCTACAATGAGCAGTTCTTC | CASSEDRNLYNEQFF
NA | many | TRBJ2-7 | TRBV12-3/TRBV12-4 | 12 | TGTGCCAGCAGCCCTACCGGGGGCGAGCAGTACTTC | CASSPTGGEQYF
NA | NA | TRBJ1-2 | TRBV6-6 | 12 | TGTGCCAGCGAAGCCTCCACTTATGGCTACACCTTC | CASEASTYGYTF
NA | NA | TRBJ1-1 | TRBV7-9 | 12 | TGTGCCAGCAGCTCGACAGCAGGTGAAGCTTTCTTT | CASSSTAGEAFF
TRBD1 | NA | TRBJ1-6 | TRBV7-9 | 14 | TGTGCCAGCAGTACAGGGGCGCTTAATTCACCCCTCCACTTT | CASSTGALNSPLHF
TRBD2 | few | TRBJ2-2 | TRBV11-2 | 17 | TGTGCCAGCAGCTTAGATCTAGCGGGGGGGCTCACCGGGGAGCTGTTTTTT | CASSLDLAGGLTGELFF
TRBD1 | NA | TRBJ1-6 | TRBV7-9 | 16 | TGTGCCAGCAGCTTAACAACAACAGGGGGGAGGTCACCCCTCCACTTT | CASSLTTTGGRSPLHF
NA | NA | TRBJ1-2 | TRBV24-1 | 12 | TGTGCCACCAAGAAGGACAGATATGGCTACACCTTC | CATKKDRYGYTF
NA | few | TRBJ2-2 | TRBV14 | 15 | TGTGCCAGCAGCAGGACAGCAGCGAACACCGGGGAGCTGTTTTTT | CASSRTAANTGELFF
NA | NA | TRBJ2-2 | TRBV4-3 | 13 | TGCGCCAGCAGCCATCTTATAAACGGGGAGCTGTTTTTT | CASSHLINGELFF
TRBD1 | few | TRBJ2-1 | TRBV5-8 | 16 | TGTGCCAGCAAGCAAAGGGACAGACTTTCCTACAATGAGCAGTTCTTC | CASKQRDRLSYNEQFF
TRBD1 | NA | TRBJ2-1 | TRBV12-3/TRBV12-4 | 14 | TGTGCCAGCAGTTTAAGGGGGCACTGGAATGAGCAGTTCTTC | CASSLRGHWNEQFF
NA | NA | TRBJ1-4 | TRBV7-9 | 14 | TGTGCCAGCAGCTCGCAAAACCGGGACGAAAAACTGTTTTTT | CASSSQNRDEKLFF
NA | NA | TRBJ2-7 | TRBV7-9 | 15 | TGTGCCAGCAGCTTCTGGGCAGGGGGGTCCTACGAGCAGTACTTC | CASSFWAGGSYEQYF
NA | NA | TRBJ2-1 | TRBV7-9 | 13 | TGTGCCACCCGGGGGACACCGTACAATGAGCAGTTCTTC | CATRGTPYNEQFF
TRBD1 | NA | TRBJ2-7 | TRBV7-9 | 14 | TGTGCCAGCAGCTCCAACAGGGGTCCCTACGAGCAGTACTTC | CASSSNRGPYEQYF